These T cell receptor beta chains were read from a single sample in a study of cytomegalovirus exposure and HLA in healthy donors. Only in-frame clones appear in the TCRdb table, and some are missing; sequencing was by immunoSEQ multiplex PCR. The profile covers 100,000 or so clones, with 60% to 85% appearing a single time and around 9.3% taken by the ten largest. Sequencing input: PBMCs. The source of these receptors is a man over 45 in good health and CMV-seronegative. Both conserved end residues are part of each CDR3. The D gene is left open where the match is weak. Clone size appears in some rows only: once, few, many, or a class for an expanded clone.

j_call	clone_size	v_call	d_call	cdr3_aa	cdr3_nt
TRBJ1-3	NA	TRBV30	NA	CAWRPPAAGNTIYF	TGTGCCTGGAGACCCCCGGCGGCTGGAAACACCATATATTTT
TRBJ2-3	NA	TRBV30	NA	CAWSVKSGALGTQYF	TGTGCCTGGAGTGTAAAATCGGGAGCCCTAGGTACGCAGTATTTT
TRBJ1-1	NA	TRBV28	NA	CASRPSRGNTEAFF	TGTGCCAGCAGACCAAGCAGGGGGAACACTGAAGCTTTCTTT
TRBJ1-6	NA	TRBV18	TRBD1	CASSPQQGKSPLHF	TGTGCCAGCTCACCCCAACAGGGGAAGTCACCCCTCCACTTT
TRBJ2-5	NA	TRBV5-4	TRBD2	CASSTWGAGGLKTQYF	TGTGCCAGCAGTACTTGGGGAGCGGGGGGGTTAAAGACCCAGTACTTC
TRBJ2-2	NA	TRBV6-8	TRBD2	CASSIRRVGTSGGAPGELFF	TGTGCCAGCAGCATCCGAAGGGTAGGGACTAGCGGGGGGGCCCCCGGGGAGCTGTTTTTT
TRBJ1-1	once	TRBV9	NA	CASSVAGDTEAFF	TGTGCCAGCAGCGTAGCAGGGGACACTGAAGCTTTCTTT
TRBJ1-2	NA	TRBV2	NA	CASSGRGNPHGYTF	TGTGCCAGCAGTGGAAGGGGTAATCCACATGGCTACACCTTC
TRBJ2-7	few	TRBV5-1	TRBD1	CASSPGQPGSRQYF	TGCGCCAGCAGCCCGGGACAGCCTGGGAGTCGGCAGTACTTC
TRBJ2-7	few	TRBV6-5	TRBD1	CASRKGQDSYEQYF	TGTGCCAGCAGAAAAGGACAGGACTCCTACGAGCAGTACTTC
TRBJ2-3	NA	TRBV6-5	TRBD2	CASSRTSGGTDTQYF	TGTGCCAGCAGTCGGACTAGCGGGGGGACAGATACGCAGTATTTT
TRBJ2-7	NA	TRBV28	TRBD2	CASRGTSGRYEQYF	TGTGCCAGCAGGGGGACTAGCGGGAGGTACGAGCAGTACTTC
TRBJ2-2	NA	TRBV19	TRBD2	CASTALAGGNTGELFF	TGTGCCAGTACAGCACTAGCGGGAGGGAACACCGGGGAGCTGTTTTTT
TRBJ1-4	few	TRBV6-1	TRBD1	CASSETDRPKGKLFF	TGTGCCAGCAGTGAAACGGACAGGCCTAAGGGAAAACTGTTTTTT
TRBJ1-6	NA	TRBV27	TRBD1	CASLSWTGNNSPLHF	TGTGCCAGCCTAAGTTGGACAGGGAATAATTCACCCCTCCACTTT